This TCR beta chain was captured by sequencing in a study of T cell clones after liver transplantation. As to this clone: Additional DNA sequences in this sample encode the identical CDR3.

Repertoires were generated with immunoSEQ multiplex PCR, while TCRdb's copy carries only in-frame clones and drops some. This sample has 93,000 or so clones; around 80% occur once, and the top ten carry about 2.6%. V was trimmed by 2 bases and J by 6 bases, leaving 10 bases between them. From germline, CDR1 is MNHNS and CDR2 SASEGT. The CDR3 consists of 14 residues. This material consisted of CD4+ T cells from blood, taken approximately 43 months after liver transplant. The V and J genes are TRBV6-1 and TRBJ2-2, with D perhaps TRBD2 (5 bases). The receptor was derived from a human patient who received a liver transplant. Part of the T cells may come from the graft donor. The CDR3 is CASSELRAAGELFF. DNA of the CDR3: TGTGCCAGCAGTGAACTGAGGGCCGCCGGGGAGCTGTTTTTT.